This T cell receptor beta chain is drawn from a study of human T cells and chemical hapten exposure. Overall study: Sensitizing treatment utilized 2% DPC over a roughly 2 cm by roughly 2 cm portion of upper inner arm skin. Broader study findings: No change in TCRs above 1 in 1000 frequency was produced by DPC sensitization. In the PT1 data, expanded TCR counts showed a positive correlation with patch test score.

Deletions cut 5 bases from V and 3 bases from J, with 10 bases between. Germline V lookup: CDR1 MNHEY, CDR2 SVGEGT. The CDR3 is made up of 13 amino acids. TCRdb re-called the RACE reads with MiXCR, one entry per CDR3 protein. The repertoire has 300,000 to 350,000 distinct CDR3 sequences, about 7% of them found once; the top ten carry about 8%. Concerning this clonotype itself: The antigen remains undetermined.

Time point specified: patch test 1, 2 weeks after DPC sensitization. Documented treatment: therapeutic diphenylcyclopropenone sensitization with weekly scalp DPC. The sequence was collected from a woman aged 18-30 years with alopecia areata. Some clones in this sample may be carry-over from other donors' samples. The chain combines TRBV6-2 or TRBV6-3 with TRBJ1-2; D may be TRBD1 (5 bases). The sample here was whole blood, taken in connection with sensitization to the hapten diphenylcyclopropenone (DPC). CDR3 sequence: CASSNTGYYGYTF. The CDR3 coding sequence is TGTGCCAGCAGTAACACAGGATACTATGGCTACACCTTC.